These 6 T cell receptor beta chains share one sample of origin, sequenced in a study of T cells in tuberculosis. TCRdb's copy holds only in-frame clones and misses some; the assay was immunoSEQ multiplex PCR. This sample has about 34,000 clones, with more than 85% found just once. Time point noted: new active TB diagnosis, blood taken before or within 7 days of starting treatment. Here the sequenced sample was PBMCs, taken at tuberculosis diagnosis. The receptors stem from an adult with tuberculosis.

The chain is built from TRBV30 and TRBJ1-3; D possibly corresponds to TRBD1 (5 bases). V was shortened by 5 bases and J by 0 bases, with 17 bases between the two germline ends. Germline V gene sequence: CDR1 GTSNPN, CDR2 SVGIG (reference sequence). The CDR3 runs 16 residues. The CDR3 nucleotides are TGTGCCTGGGAGAGAGGACACCGTCTCTCTGGAAACACCATATATTTT. Protein product: CAWERGHRLSGNTIYF.

The chain combines TRBV25-1 with TRBJ2-5; tentative D call: TRBD2 (6 bases). CDR1 MGHDK and CDR2 SYGVNS come from the germline V gene. This CDR3 comprises 15 residues. Trimming took off 5 bases at V and 5 bases at J, with 18 bases between the two ends. The CDR3 protein is CASSLGVWGVETQYF. The CDR3 DNA sequence: TGTGCCAGCAGTCTGGGGGTTTGGGGGGTTGAGACCCAGTACTTC.

The rearrangement uses TRBV11-2 and TRBJ2-3; TRBD2 is a possible D gene (7 bases). Trimming took off 4 bases at V and 1 base at J, with 15 bases between the two ends. This CDR3 contains 16 residues. Germline loops: CDR1 SGHAT, CDR2 FQNNGV. DNA for the CDR3: TGTGCCAGCAGCTCGAAAGGGGGGGGACGCACAGATACGCAGTATTTT. Translation: CASSSKGGGRTDTQYF.

In its sample, this clone was seen a few times. V and J are TRBV5-1 and TRBJ2-3; the match to TRBD2 covers 9 bases. Trimming removed 6 bases from V and 5 bases from J; junction bases left unmatched: 7. CDR1 is SGHRS and CDR2 is YFSETQ in the germline V gene. The CDR3 has 14 amino acids. DNA for the CDR3: TGCGCCAGCAAGGTAGCGGGGGCTCGAGATACGCAGTATTTT. The encoded protein is CASKVAGARDTQYF.

The V call is TRBV6-1, the J call TRBJ1-4; a weak D match, TRBD1 (6 bases). The V and J ends lost 2 bases and 4 bases respectively, with 17 bases between them. Germline CDR1 and CDR2: MNHNS and SASEGT. There are 17 residues in the CDR3. In nucleotides, the CDR3 is TGTGCCAGCAGTGAACTGGCAGGGGCCGCGGGTAATGAAAAACTGTTTTTT. Protein sequence: CASSELAGAAGNEKLFF.

This chain uses TRBV5-4 with TRBJ2-7, with D perhaps TRBD2 (7 bases). The ends were cut back, 1 base at V and 3 bases at J, with 11 bases in the middle. The CDR3 covers 14 residues. Germline V gene lookup returns CDR1 SGHNT and CDR2 YYREEE (reference sequence). CDR3 sequence (DNA): TGTGCCAGCAGCTTGCGGGGGGCCGACTACGAGCAGTACGTC. As protein: CASSLRGADYEQYV.